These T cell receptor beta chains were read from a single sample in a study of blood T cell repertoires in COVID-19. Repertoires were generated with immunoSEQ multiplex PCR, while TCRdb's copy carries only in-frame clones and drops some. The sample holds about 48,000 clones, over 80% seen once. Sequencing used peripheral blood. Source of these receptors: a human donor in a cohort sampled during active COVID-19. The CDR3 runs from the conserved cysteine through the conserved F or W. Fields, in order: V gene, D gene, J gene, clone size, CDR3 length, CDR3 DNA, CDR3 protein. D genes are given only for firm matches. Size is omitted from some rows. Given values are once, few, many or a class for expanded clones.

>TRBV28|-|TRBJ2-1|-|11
TGTGCCAGCAGTCACACACATGAGCAGTTCTTC
CASSHTHEQFF
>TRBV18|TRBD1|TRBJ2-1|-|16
TGTGCCAGCTCACTAGACAGGGGTTTATCTTACAATGAGCAGTTCTTC
CASSLDRGLSYNEQFF
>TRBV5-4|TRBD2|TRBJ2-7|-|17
TGTGCCAGCAGCTTGGTACTTGGTAGCGGGAGCTCCTACGAGCAGTACTTC
CASSLVLGSGSSYEQYF
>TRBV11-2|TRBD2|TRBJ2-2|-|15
TGTGCCAGCAGCTCCGGGACTAAGCCCACCGGGGAGCTGTTTTTT
CASSSGTKPTGELFF
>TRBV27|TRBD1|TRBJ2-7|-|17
TGTGCCAGCAGCCCTAACGCCCGGGACAGTCAGCCCTACGAGCAGTACTTC
CASSPNARDSQPYEQYF
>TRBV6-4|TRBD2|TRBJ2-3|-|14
TGTGCCAGCAGTGCGGGAGGGCCCACAGATACGCAGTATTTT
CASSAGGPTDTQYF
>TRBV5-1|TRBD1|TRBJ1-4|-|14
TGCGCCAGCAGCTTAGGGACAGCAAATGAAAAACTGTTTTTT
CASSLGTANEKLFF
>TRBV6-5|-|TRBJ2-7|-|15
TGTGCCAGCAGTACCCCGGGGGAAGGGTCCTACGAGCAGTACTTC
CASSTPGEGSYEQYF
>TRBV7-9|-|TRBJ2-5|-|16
TGTGCCAGCAGCTTAGTTGCGGGACAGTCACAAGAGACCCAGTACTTC
CASSLVAGQSQETQYF
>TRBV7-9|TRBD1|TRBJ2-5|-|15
TGTGCCAGCAGCTTATGGGACAGGGAAGGGGAGACCCAGTACTTC
CASSLWDREGETQYF
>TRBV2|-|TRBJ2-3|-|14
TGTGCCAGCAGTGTCTCAGCGCTCCAAGATACGCAGTATTTT
CASSVSALQDTQYF
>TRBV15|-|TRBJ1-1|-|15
TGTGCCACCAGCAGAGATCGGTCCGGGGTTGATGAAGCTTTCTTT
CATSRDRSGVDEAFF
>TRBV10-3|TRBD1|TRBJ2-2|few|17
TGTGCCATCAGCCCGGGACAGGGCAGTTTCGGCACCGGGGAGCTGTTTTTT
CAISPGQGSFGTGELFF
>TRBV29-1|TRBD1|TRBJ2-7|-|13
TGCAGCGCCGCCGGGACAGGGACCTACGAGCAGTACTTC
CSAAGTGTYEQYF
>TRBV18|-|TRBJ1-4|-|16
TGTGCCAGCTCACCGGGGGACAACCCCGCTAATGAAAAACTGTTTTTT
CASSPGDNPANEKLFF
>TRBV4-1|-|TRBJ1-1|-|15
TGCGCCAGCAGCCAAGATAGACAAGGGAACACTGAAGCTTTCTTT
CASSQDRQGNTEAFF
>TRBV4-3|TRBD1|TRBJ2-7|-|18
TGCGCCAGCAGCCAAGATAGGACCGCCGGGACAGGGACCTACGAGCAGTACTTC
CASSQDRTAGTGTYEQYF
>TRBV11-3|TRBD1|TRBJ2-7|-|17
TGTGCCAGCAGACGTCTTTCCCCGGGACAGTGTCTCTACGAGCAGTACTTC
CASRRLSPGQCLYEQYF
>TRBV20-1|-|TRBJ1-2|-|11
TGCAGTGCTCACGGGGACTATGGCTACACCTTC
CSAHGDYGYTF
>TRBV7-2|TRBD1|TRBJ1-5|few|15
TGTGCCAGCAGCCTCGGACAGGGGAAGAATCAGCCCCAGCATTTT
CASSLGQGKNQPQHF
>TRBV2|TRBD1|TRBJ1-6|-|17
TGTGCCAGCAGTGATCGAGGGGGCCGGAGCTATAATTCACCCCTCCACTTT
CASSDRGGRSYNSPLHF
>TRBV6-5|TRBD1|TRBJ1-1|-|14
TGTGCCGGGGGACAGGGGCCGGGGAACACTGAAGCTTTCTTT
CAGGQGPGNTEAFF
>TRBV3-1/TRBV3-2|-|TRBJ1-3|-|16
TGTGCCAGCAGCCAAGGGCCGCAGGCCTCTGGAAACACCATATATTTT
CASSQGPQASGNTIYF
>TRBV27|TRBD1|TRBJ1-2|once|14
TGTGCCAGCAGTCAGGGGGCATCAAACTATGGCTACACCTTC
CASSQGASNYGYTF
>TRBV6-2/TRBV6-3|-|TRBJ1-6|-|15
TGTGCCAGCAGTTATCCAGCAGGGGATAATTCACCCCTCCACTTT
CASSYPAGDNSPLHF
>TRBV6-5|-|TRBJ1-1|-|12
TGTGCCAGCAGTTACCTAAACACTGAAGCTTTCTTT
CASSYLNTEAFF
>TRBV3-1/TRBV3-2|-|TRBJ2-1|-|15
TGTGCCAGCAGCCAAGGACTAAATGATTACAATGAGCAGTTCTTC
CASSQGLNDYNEQFF
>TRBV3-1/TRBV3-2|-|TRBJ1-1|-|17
TGTGCCAGCAGCCATGAGGTCTTGGATATCATGAACACTGAAGCTTTCTTT
CASSHEVLDIMNTEAFF
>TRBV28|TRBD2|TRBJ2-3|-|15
TGTGCCAGCAGTCCTCCAGCGGGAGCGGCAGATACGCAGTATTTT
CASSPPAGAADTQYF
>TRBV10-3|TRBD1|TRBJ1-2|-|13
TGTGCCATCAGTGCCGGGACAGGGAAAGGCTACACCTTC
CAISAGTGKGYTF
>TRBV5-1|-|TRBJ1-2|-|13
TGCGCCAGCAGCTCCGATGGTACATATGGCTACACCTTC
CASSSDGTYGYTF
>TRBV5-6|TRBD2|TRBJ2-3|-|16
TGTGCCAGCAGCATACTAGCGGGAGTGGGAACAGATACGCAGTATTTT
CASSILAGVGTDTQYF
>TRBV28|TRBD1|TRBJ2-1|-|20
TGTGCCAGCAGTTTATTTGGGACAGGCTCCCCATATGACCAACTCAATGAGCAGTTCTTC
CASSLFGTGSPYDQLNEQFF
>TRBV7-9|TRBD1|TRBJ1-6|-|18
TGTGCCAGCAGCTTAGGGACAGGGGAGAGCTCCTATAATTCACCCCTCCACTTT
CASSLGTGESSYNSPLHF
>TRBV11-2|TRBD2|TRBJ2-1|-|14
TGTGCCAGCAGCCTTAGCGGGGGGAGGGGTGAGCAGTTCTTC
CASSLSGGRGEQFF
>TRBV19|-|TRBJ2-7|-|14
TGTGCCAGTAGTATAGAGGCAGGCCCCTACGAGCAGTACTTC
CASSIEAGPYEQYF
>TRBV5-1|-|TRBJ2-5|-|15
TGCGCCAGCAGGAGGGGGAGCGGGGATCAAGAGACCCAGTACTTC
CASRRGSGDQETQYF
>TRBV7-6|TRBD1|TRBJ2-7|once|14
TGTGCCAGCAGCCCAGGGACAGGAGGAGACGAGCAGTACTTC
CASSPGTGGDEQYF
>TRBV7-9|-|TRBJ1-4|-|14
TGTGCCAGCAGCTTAGAACAGGTTTGGGAAAAACTGTTTTTT
CASSLEQVWEKLFF
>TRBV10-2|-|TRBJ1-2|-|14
TGCGCCAGCAGTGAGTCTGCAGCTAACTATGGCTACACCTTC
CASSESAANYGYTF
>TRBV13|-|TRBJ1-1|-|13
TGTGCCAGCAGCCCGGGGGTGAACACTGAAGCTTTCTTT
CASSPGVNTEAFF
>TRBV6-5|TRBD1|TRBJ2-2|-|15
TGTGCCAGCCGAGGACAGGGGGCGGTCACCGGGGAGCTGTTTTTT
CASRGQGAVTGELFF
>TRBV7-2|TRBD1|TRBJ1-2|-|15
TGTGCCAGCAGCCCCACAGGGGCCGCTAACTATGGCTACACCTTC
CASSPTGAANYGYTF
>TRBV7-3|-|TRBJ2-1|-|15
TGTGCCAGCAGCCCCAGTCAGGCATCTTACAATGAGCAGTTCTTC
CASSPSQASYNEQFF
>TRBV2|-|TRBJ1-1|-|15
TGTGCCAGCAGTGAAGAGGCGGGGTGGAACACTGAAGCTTTCTTT
CASSEEAGWNTEAFF
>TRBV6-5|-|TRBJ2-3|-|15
TGTGCCAGCAGTATAGGGACTGGAATTGAAAATACGCAGTATTTT
CASSIGTGIENTQYF
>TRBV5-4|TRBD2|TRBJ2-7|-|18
TGTGCCAGCAGCCAGATTGGGACTAGCGGGAGAGAGTCCTACGAGCAGTACTTC
CASSQIGTSGRESYEQYF
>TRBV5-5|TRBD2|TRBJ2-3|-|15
TGTGCCAGCAGCTTTAGCGGGGGTCGCACAGATACGCAGTATTTT
CASSFSGGRTDTQYF
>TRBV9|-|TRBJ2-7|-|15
TGTGCCAGCAGCGTAGGGAAGGGGCTAACCTACGAGCAGTACTTC
CASSVGKGLTYEQYF